This note documents a single T cell receptor (beta chain) sequence. This record comes from a study of OX40 agonist ivuxolimab in advanced cancers. Study overall: Patients received ivuxolimab, an intravenous treatment, every 2 weeks at 0.01 to 10 mg/kg.

V lost 4 bases to trimming and J lost 7 bases; unmatched junction nucleotides: 10. The length of the CDR3 is 14 residues. Looked up from germline, CDR1 is LGHNA and CDR2 is YNFKEQ. The repertoire was sequenced with immunoSEQ multiplex PCR; TCRdb's copy has only in-frame clones and lacks some. The repertoire consists of about 100,000 clones, with less than 95% occurring once and the leading ten covering about 0.31%. This material consisted of CD4+ or CD8+ T cells sorted from blood, taken in a trial of the OX40 agonist ivuxolimab. The TCR sequence derives from an adult with an advanced solid tumor such as melanoma, head and neck, liver or kidney cancer. The V gene is TRBV4-2, the J gene TRBJ2-7; 7 nucleotides agree with TRBD1. The CDR3 loop reads CASSRGGQAEEQYF. CDR3 coding DNA: TGTGCCAGCAGCCGCGGCGGACAGGCGGAAGAGCAGTACTTC.